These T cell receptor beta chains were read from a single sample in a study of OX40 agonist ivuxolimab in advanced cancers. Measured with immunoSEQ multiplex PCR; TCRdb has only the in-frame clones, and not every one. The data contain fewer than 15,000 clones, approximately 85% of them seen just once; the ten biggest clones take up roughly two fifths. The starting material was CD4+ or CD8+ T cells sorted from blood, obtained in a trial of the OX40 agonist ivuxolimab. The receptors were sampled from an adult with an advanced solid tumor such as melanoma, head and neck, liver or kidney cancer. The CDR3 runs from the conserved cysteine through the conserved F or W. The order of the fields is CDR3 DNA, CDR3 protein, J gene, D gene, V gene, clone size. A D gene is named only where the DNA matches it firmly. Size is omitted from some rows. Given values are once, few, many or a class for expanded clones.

cdr3_nt: TGTGCCAGCAGCTTATTCGTGGAGCGGGAGGGAAACGAGCAGTACTTC
cdr3_aa: CASSLFVEREGNEQYF
j_call: TRBJ2-7
d_call: TRBD2
v_call: TRBV13
clone_size: once

cdr3_nt: TGTGCCAGCAGTTTGGGGCAGGGGAACGAGCAGTACTTC
cdr3_aa: CASSLGQGNEQYF
j_call: TRBJ2-7
d_call: .
v_call: TRBV7-8
clone_size: .

cdr3_nt: TGTGCCAGCAGCACGGGACAGGTACTCGAGCAGTACTTC
cdr3_aa: CASSTGQVLEQYF
j_call: TRBJ2-7
d_call: TRBD1
v_call: TRBV5-6
clone_size: .

cdr3_nt: TGCGCCAGCAGCTTAACCGGGACAGGGAGGTACGAGCAGTACTTC
cdr3_aa: CASSLTGTGRYEQYF
j_call: TRBJ2-7
d_call: TRBD1
v_call: TRBV4-3
clone_size: .

cdr3_nt: TGTGCCAGCAGTTATTCTAGCGGGAGATCCTACGAGCAGTACTTC
cdr3_aa: CASSYSSGRSYEQYF
j_call: TRBJ2-7
d_call: TRBD2
v_call: TRBV6-6
clone_size: .

cdr3_nt: TGTGCCAGCAGCGTAGAACAGGGGGCTCGAGATACGCAGTATTTT
cdr3_aa: CASSVEQGARDTQYF
j_call: TRBJ2-3
d_call: TRBD1
v_call: TRBV9
clone_size: .

cdr3_nt: TGCGCCAGCAGTCATCCAAACCGGAGAACTGAAGCTTTCTTT
cdr3_aa: CASSHPNRRTEAFF
j_call: TRBJ1-1
d_call: .
v_call: TRBV23-1
clone_size: .

cdr3_nt: TGTGCCAGCAGCCTCGGACCGGCAGCTTTTAATTCACCCCTCCACTTT
cdr3_aa: CASSLGPAAFNSPLHF
j_call: TRBJ1-6
d_call: .
v_call: TRBV5-4
clone_size: .

cdr3_nt: TGTGCCAGCAGCGGTCCCGCAGCTTTCTTT
cdr3_aa: CASSGPAAFF
j_call: TRBJ1-1
d_call: .
v_call: TRBV11-2
clone_size: .

cdr3_nt: TGTGCCAGCAGCTTGAGGCAGGGTCCAGCCAAAAACATTCAGTACTTC
cdr3_aa: CASSLRQGPAKNIQYF
j_call: TRBJ2-4
d_call: .
v_call: TRBV13
clone_size: .

cdr3_nt: TGTGCCAGCTCCCGGGACCCGGCGAACACCGGGGAGCTGTTTTTT
cdr3_aa: CASSRDPANTGELFF
j_call: TRBJ2-2
d_call: .
v_call: TRBV11-3
clone_size: .

cdr3_nt: TGTGCCAGCAGCTTATCCGGGAATCAGCCCCAGCATTTT
cdr3_aa: CASSLSGNQPQHF
j_call: TRBJ1-5
d_call: .
v_call: TRBV11-1
clone_size: .

cdr3_nt: TGTGCCAGCAGCCAAGCCCAGTATAGCACAGATACGCAGTATTTT
cdr3_aa: CASSQAQYSTDTQYF
j_call: TRBJ2-3
d_call: .
v_call: TRBV14
clone_size: .

cdr3_nt: TGTGCCAGCAGTCGTAGCGGGGGGGACGCCGGGGAGCTGTTTTTT
cdr3_aa: CASSRSGGDAGELFF
j_call: TRBJ2-2
d_call: TRBD2
v_call: TRBV27
clone_size: few

cdr3_nt: TGTGCCAGCAGCCCGACAGAGGGCTACGAGCAGTACTTC
cdr3_aa: CASSPTEGYEQYF
j_call: TRBJ2-7
d_call: .
v_call: TRBV7-8
clone_size: .

cdr3_nt: TGTGCCAGCAGTGAATCGACGGTAATGAACACTGAAGCTTTCTTT
cdr3_aa: CASSESTVMNTEAFF
j_call: TRBJ1-1
d_call: .
v_call: TRBV25-1
clone_size: once

cdr3_nt: TGCGCCAGCAGCCAGGGCCCCAGAAGTGAAAAACTGTTTTTT
cdr3_aa: CASSQGPRSEKLFF
j_call: TRBJ1-4
d_call: .
v_call: TRBV4-1
clone_size: .

cdr3_nt: TGCAGTGCTGGGGACACCGGGGAGCTGTTTTTT
cdr3_aa: CSAGDTGELFF
j_call: TRBJ2-2
d_call: .
v_call: TRBV20-1
clone_size: once

cdr3_nt: TGTGCCGGTGGTGGGACGGGAATCGGATGGGAGACCCAGTACTTC
cdr3_aa: CAGGGTGIGWETQYF
j_call: TRBJ2-5
d_call: .
v_call: TRBV7-9
clone_size: few

cdr3_nt: TGTGCCAGCAGCGCGGGGGACAGTATGAACACTGAAGCTTTCTTT
cdr3_aa: CASSAGDSMNTEAFF
j_call: TRBJ1-1
d_call: TRBD1
v_call: TRBV11-3
clone_size: .

cdr3_nt: TGTGCCAGCAGTTCCCCGGGGGGGGGTCCCTACGAGCAGTACTTC
cdr3_aa: CASSSPGGGPYEQYF
j_call: TRBJ2-7
d_call: TRBD2
v_call: TRBV6-5
clone_size: .

cdr3_nt: TGTGCCAGCTTAGAGACAGAGGAAAACATTCAGTACTTC
cdr3_aa: CASLETEENIQYF
j_call: TRBJ2-4
d_call: .
v_call: TRBV28
clone_size: .

cdr3_nt: TGTGCCAGTAGTAAACCCTCGGGGGGGGCGAGCGATGAGCAGTTCTTC
cdr3_aa: CASSKPSGGASDEQFF
j_call: TRBJ2-1
d_call: TRBD2
v_call: TRBV19
clone_size: once

cdr3_nt: TGTGCCAGCAGCCCGCTGAGGTTAGCGGACACCGGGGAGCTGTTTTTT
cdr3_aa: CASSPLRLADTGELFF
j_call: TRBJ2-2
d_call: .
v_call: TRBV27
clone_size: .

cdr3_nt: TGTGCCAGCTCACCACCTACGGGTTACGAGCAGTACTTC
cdr3_aa: CASSPPTGYEQYF
j_call: TRBJ2-7
d_call: .
v_call: TRBV18
clone_size: medium-sized

cdr3_nt: TGTGCCAGCAGCTTAGGGCTAGCGGGAGGAGTAAATGAGCAGTTCTTC
cdr3_aa: CASSLGLAGGVNEQFF
j_call: TRBJ2-1
d_call: TRBD2
v_call: TRBV7-3
clone_size: .

cdr3_nt: TGTGCCAGAAGCCTTCAGCACATTCAGTACTTC
cdr3_aa: CARSLQHIQYF
j_call: TRBJ2-4
d_call: .
v_call: TRBV5-3
clone_size: .

cdr3_nt: TGTGCCAGCAGCTTGGCGAACAATGAGCAGTTCTTC
cdr3_aa: CASSLANNEQFF
j_call: TRBJ2-1
d_call: .
v_call: TRBV11-3
clone_size: few

cdr3_nt: TGTGCCAGCAGTTGGGCGGGGACAGGATACGAGCAGTACTTC
cdr3_aa: CASSWAGTGYEQYF
j_call: TRBJ2-7
d_call: TRBD1
v_call: TRBV27
clone_size: .